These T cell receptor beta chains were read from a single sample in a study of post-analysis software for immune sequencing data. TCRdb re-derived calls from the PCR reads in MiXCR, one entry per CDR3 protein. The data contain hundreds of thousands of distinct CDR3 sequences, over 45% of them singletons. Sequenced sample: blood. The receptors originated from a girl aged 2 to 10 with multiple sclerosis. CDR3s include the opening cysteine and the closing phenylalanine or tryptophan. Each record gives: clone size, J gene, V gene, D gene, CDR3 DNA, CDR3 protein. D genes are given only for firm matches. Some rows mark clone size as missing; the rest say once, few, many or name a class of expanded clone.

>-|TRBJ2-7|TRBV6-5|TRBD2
TGTGCCAGCAGAGGGACTAGTGGAAGCGAGCAGTACTTC
CASRGTSGSEQYF
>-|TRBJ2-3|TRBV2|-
TGTGCCAGCAGTCTGGAGGGGGCCAGACCTAGCACAGATACGCAGTATTTT
CASSLEGARPSTDTQYF
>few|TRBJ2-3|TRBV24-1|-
TGTGCCACCAGTGATCGGGCAGGCCCGACAGATACGCAGTATTTT
CATSDRAGPTDTQYF
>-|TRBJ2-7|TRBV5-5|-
TGTGCCAGCAGCTTGGCCTGGGCGGAACTTTACTACGAGCAGTACTTC
CASSLAWAELYYEQYF
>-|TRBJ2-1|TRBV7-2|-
TGTGCCAGCAGCTTGTCACTAGACTTCTACAATGAGCAGTTCTTC
CASSLSLDFYNEQFF
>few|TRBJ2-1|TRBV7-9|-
TGTGCCAGCAGCTCCTCACCTTTGGGGGACACTGAGCAGTTCTTC
CASSSSPLGDTEQFF
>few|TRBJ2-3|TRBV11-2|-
TGTGCCAGCAGCTTCCGTGGCATGAATACGCAGTATTTT
CASSFRGMNTQYF
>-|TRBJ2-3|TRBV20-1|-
TGCAGTGCTAGAGACCGGGGACGTAGCACAGATACGCAGTATTTT
CSARDRGRSTDTQYF
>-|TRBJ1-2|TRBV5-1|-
TGCGCCAGCAGCGGCTCACTGGGAGGCTACACCTTC
CASSGSLGGYTF
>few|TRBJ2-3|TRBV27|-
TGTGCCAGCAGTTTGTATACAGGATTAACTAGCACAGACACGCAGTATTTT
CASSLYTGLTSTDTQYF
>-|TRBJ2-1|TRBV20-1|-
TGCAGTGCTAGGGTCCCAGGGGGGCCTCGCTACAATGAGCAGTTCTTC
CSARVPGGPRYNEQFF
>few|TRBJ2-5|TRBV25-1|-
TGTGCCAGCAGTGAGGGGAACTGGTACCAAGAGACCCAGTACTTC
CASSEGNWYQETQYF
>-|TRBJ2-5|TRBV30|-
TGTGCCTGGAGTGAATGGGGGGCGTCGCAGACCCAGTACTTC
CAWSEWGASQTQYF
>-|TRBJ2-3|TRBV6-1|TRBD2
TGTGCCAGCAGTCCGACTAGCGGGGGGCTCACAGATACGCAGTATTTT
CASSPTSGGLTDTQYF
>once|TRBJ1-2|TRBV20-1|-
TGCAGTGCCCTCGACAGGTATATCTATGGCTACACCTTC
CSALDRYIYGYTF
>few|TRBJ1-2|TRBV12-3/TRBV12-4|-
TGTGCCAGCAGTCACGACCTAGGGGGGGATAAAGGCTACACCTTC
CASSHDLGGDKGYTF
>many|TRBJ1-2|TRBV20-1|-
TGCAGTGCTAGAGTCCCAGGGAGTGCCGATGGCTACACCTTC
CSARVPGSADGYTF
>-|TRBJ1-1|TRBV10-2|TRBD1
TGCGCCAGCCAGGGGGTCACTGAAGCTTTCTTT
CASQGVTEAFF
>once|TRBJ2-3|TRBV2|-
TGTGCCAGCAGATCAGAGAACACAGATACGCAGTATTTT
CASRSENTDTQYF
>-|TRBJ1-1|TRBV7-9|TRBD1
TGTGCCAGCAGCTTAAAGGCAGGGGGCTATACTGAAGCTTTCTTT
CASSLKAGGYTEAFF
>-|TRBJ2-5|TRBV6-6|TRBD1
TGTGCCAGCAGTACTCCGGACAGGCAAGAGACCCAGTACTTC
CASSTPDRQETQYF
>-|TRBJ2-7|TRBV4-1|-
TGCGCCAGCAGCCAAGTATCCGGGACCCCCTACGAGCAGTACTTC
CASSQVSGTPYEQYF